This T cell receptor beta chain came from a study of molecular identifiers for immune sequencing clone quantification. Study-level points and caveats: Barcode collisions between identical TCR molecules could shrink estimates of highly expanded clone sizes.

Germline CDR1 and CDR2: LNHDA and SQIVND (reference sequence). This CDR3 has 14 amino acids. V was pared by 6 bases and J by 4 bases, with 15 bases between. For bulk TCR libraries, previously described methods and listed TCR primers were used. TCRdb re-called the PCR reads through MiXCR, storing one row per CDR3 protein. Of about half a million distinct CDR3 sequences detected, approximately 25% appear once; the ten largest clones hold around 0.76%. About this clonotype: No antigen is known for it.

From about 19,000 to 1,100,000 sorted cells, naive CD8 libraries were generated with 10%, 30% or 50% RNA. Isolation of naive CD8 T cells was achieved by sorting on a CD8+CD4-CCR7+CD45RA+ phenotype. V gene TRBV19 combines with J gene TRBJ2-5; D could derive from TRBD1 or TRBD2 (6 bases each). The TCR originated in a human donor in good health. Some libraries in this study had Jurkat cell RNA spiked in. Sequenced input: naive CD8+ T cells from blood, with Jurkat cell RNA spiked in. Subset noted: FACS-sorted CD8+CD4-CCR7+CD45RA+ naive T cells. The DNA for the CDR3 is TGTGCCAGTAGATCCGTGGGGGGCGGAGAGACCCAGTACTTC. It encodes CASRSVGGGETQYF.